The 28 T cell receptor beta chains listed next were all sequenced from one sample in a study of vaccination effects on CD4 cells after COVID-19. Cells that had been cultured for approximately eleven days were the source of isolated CD4+ T cells. All study participants received two doses of BNT162b2 or mRNA-1273 vaccine. Assay used: immunoSEQ multiplex PCR; TCRdb lists only in-frame clones, some missing. This table has around 66,000 clones, just under 75% appearing once. No cognate antigen is known for these TCRs. This specimen was CD4+ T cells from PBMCs cultured without peptide, taken after COVID-19 vaccination. These receptors were collected from a human donor who received a COVID-19 vaccine.

The chain recombines TRBV5-1 with TRBJ1-6, with no clear D. This CDR3 contains 15 residues. The germline V gene has CDR1 SGHRS and CDR2 YFSETQ. Trimming removed 0 bases at V and 8 bases at J, with 12 bases between. CDR3 residues: CASSLAYRPYSPLHF. The CDR3 DNA reads TGCGCCAGCAGCTTGGCCTATCGTCCCTATTCACCCCTCCACTTT. Full variable domain (outside the CDR3, taken from reference TRBV5-1 and TRBJ1-6): KAGVTQTPRYLIKTRGQQVTLSCSPISGHRSVSWYQQTPGQGLQFLFEYFSETQRNKGNFPGRFSGRQFSNSRSEMNVSTLELGDSALYLCASSLAYRPYSPLHFGNGTRLTVT.

This clone showed up just a few times. The chain has TRBV29-1 and TRBJ2-2, with 12 nucleotides matching TRBD2. The CDR3 has 17 amino acids. J was trimmed by 4 bases and V by 4 bases; bases with no gene match: 10. Germline CDR1 and CDR2: SQVTM and ANQGSEA. The CDR3 DNA sequence: TGCAGCGTTGGAGGGCTAGCGGGGGGGCTCGGCACCGGGGAGCTGTTTTTT. Protein sequence: CSVGGLAGGLGTGELFF.

This clone has only a few counts. The chain couples TRBV15 to TRBJ1-1; possibly TRBD1 for D (6 bases). Germline CDR1 reads LNHNV; CDR2 reads YYDKDF (reference sequence). Trimming took off 0 bases at V and 3 bases at J, with 14 bases between the two ends. CDR3 length: 16 residues. CDR3 protein: CATSRDLFRGHTEAFF. DNA of the CDR3: TGTGCCACCAGCAGAGATCTCTTTCGGGGGCACACTGAAGCTTTCTTT.

V gene TRBV5-1 combines with J gene TRBJ2-5; D is uncertain. V lost 4 bases to trimming and J lost 2 bases, with 6 bases between them. Germline V gives CDR1 SGHRS, CDR2 YFSETQ. This CDR3 contains 12 residues. The CDR3 loop reads CASSANQETQYF. CDR3 coding DNA: TGCGCCAGCAGCGCAAATCAAGAGACCCAGTACTTC.

This chain uses TRBV4-3 with TRBJ1-1; 8 nucleotides match TRBD1. Trimming took 0 bases from V and 9 from J; bases not matched to a gene: 15. Germline values: CDR1 LGHNA, CDR2 YSLEER. CDR3 length equals 17 residues. CDR3 DNA sequence: TGCGCCAGCAGCCAAGACTTAGGTGGACAGGGAAGAGAGAAAGCTTTCTTT. This gives the protein CASSQDLGGQGREKAFF.

The J gene is TRBJ2-3, the V gene TRBV6-5; 10 bases fit TRBD1. The J segment lost 3 bases and the V segment lost 6 bases, leaving 6 bases of the junction unmatched. Per the germline V gene, CDR1 is MNHEY and CDR2 is SVGAGI. This CDR3 contains 15 residues. CDR3: CASRPRTGGTDTQYF. The CDR3 DNA sequence: TGTGCCAGCAGGCCTCGGACAGGGGGGACAGATACGCAGTATTTT.

CDR3 DNA sequence: TGCGCCAGCAGCTCAGGACAGGAGTACAATGAGCAGTTCTTC. This codes for CASSSGQEYNEQFF. The V gene is TRBV5-1, the J gene TRBJ2-1; 7 nucleotides match TRBD1. Germline CDR1 SGHRS, CDR2 YFSETQ. This CDR3 contains 14 residues. The J segment lost 4 bases and the V segment lost 3 bases, leaving 4 bases of the junction unmatched.

The rearrangement uses TRBV3-1 (or the pseudogene TRBV3-2) and TRBJ1-6, with TRBD1 as a possible D gene (5 bases). CDR1 and CDR2 from the germline V gene are LGHDT and YNNKEL (reference sequence). V lost 3 bases and J 18 bases, leaving 12 bases between the germline ends. The CDR3 is 11 residues long. CDR3 coding DNA: TGTGCCAGCAGCCAGGGGGACTATAGCCACTTT. Translation gives CASSQGDYSHF.

The chain links TRBV2 to TRBJ2-5; D may correspond to TRBD1 or TRBD2 (5 bases each). Germline assignment: CDR1 SNHLY and CDR2 FYNNEI. This CDR3 has 13 amino acids. V was shortened by 8 bases and J by 1 base, with 11 bases between the two germline ends. CDR3 nucleotide sequence: TGTGCCAGCGGGGGATTAGTCCAAGAGACCCAGTACTTC. Translation: CASGGLVQETQYF. Full variable domain (outside the CDR3, taken from reference TRBV2 and TRBJ2-5): EPEVTQTPSHQVTQMGQEVILRCVPISNHLYFYWYRQILGQKVEFLVSFYNNEISEKSEIFDDQFSVERPDGSNFTLKIRSTKLEDSAMYFCASGGLVQETQYFGPGTRLLVL.

V usage is TRBV7-6 and J usage is TRBJ1-1, with a weak D call TRBD1 (5 bases). Germline loops: CDR1 SGHVS, CDR2 FNYEAQ. V dropped 2 bases and J dropped 1 base, with 11 bases sitting between them. This CDR3 contains 15 residues. CDR3 DNA sequence: TGTGCCAGCAGCTTACGCGCTGGGGCGAACACTGAAGCTTTCTTT. It yields the protein CASSLRAGANTEAFF.

CDR3: CASSMGGGTGIQEQFF. CDR3 DNA: TGTGCCAGTAGTATGGGGGGCGGGACAGGCATTCAGGAGCAGTTCTTC. This sequence joins TRBV19 and TRBJ2-1, with 8 bases fitting TRBD1. CDR3 length: 16 residues. The J segment lost 10 bases and the V segment lost 3 bases, leaving 14 bases of the junction unmatched. Germline V gives CDR1 LNHDA, CDR2 SQIVND (reference sequence).

This clone was seen a few times. V gene TRBV7-2 combines with J gene TRBJ1-1; D might be TRBD1 (6 bases). Trimming cost V 3 bases and J 3 bases, with 11 bases left between them. Germline V gene data show CDR1 as SGHTA and CDR2 as FQGNSA. There are 14 residues in the CDR3. The CDR3 sequence is CASSFPRQDTEAFF. The CDR3, as DNA: TGTGCCAGCAGCTTCCCGAGACAGGACACTGAAGCTTTCTTT.

The chain joins TRBV7-2 to TRBJ2-5, with a weak D call TRBD1 (5 bases). Trimming took 5 bases from V and 1 from J, leaving 14 bases between them. The germline gives CDR1 SGHTA, CDR2 FQGNSA. The CDR3 sequence is 15 residues long. This CDR3 is CASSQQTAIQETQYF. The CDR3 nucleotides read TGTGCCAGCAGCCAACAGACAGCCATCCAAGAGACCCAGTACTTC.

V usage is TRBV2 and J usage is TRBJ1-1; no clear D gene. CDR1 is SNHLY and CDR2 is FYNNEI in the germline V gene. The V end was cut by 5 bases, the J end by 3 bases, with 7 bases between. The CDR3 loop spans 12 amino acids. In DNA, the CDR3 is TGTGCCAGCAGTCCGCGGGACACTGAAGCTTTCTTT. It translates to CASSPRDTEAFF.

This clone was detected once. This chain connects TRBV5-6 to TRBJ1-2; D is perhaps TRBD1 (6 bases). Per the germline V gene, CDR1 is SGHDT and CDR2 is YYEEEE. The CDR3 runs 18 residues. V was trimmed by 4 bases and J by 6 bases, leaving 28 bases between them. The CDR3 loop reads CASSPISSDSKGRNGYTF. The CDR3 DNA follows: TGTGCCAGCAGCCCCATTAGCTCGGACAGCAAAGGAAGGAATGGCTACACCTTC.

The J gene is TRBJ1-1, the V gene TRBV5-1; D possibly corresponds to TRBD1 (6 bases). The CDR3 covers 15 residues. In germline, CDR1 is SGHRS, CDR2 YFSETQ. V lost 1 base to trimming and J lost 5 bases, with 15 bases between them. The CDR3 spells CASSLPKGGATEAFF. The CDR3 bases are TGCGCCAGCAGCTTGCCGAAAGGGGGAGCTACTGAAGCTTTCTTT.

This chain links TRBV5-1 with TRBJ1-1; 8 bases are a match to TRBD1. Trimming cost V 9 bases and J 1 base; bases outside gene matches: 8. In germline, CDR1 is SGHRS, CDR2 YFSETQ. The CDR3 is made up of 14 amino acids. In DNA form, the CDR3 reads TGCGCCACCTCGCAGGGGGCGTCGAACACTGAAGCTTTCTTT. Translating gives CATSQGASNTEAFF. The full variable domain, completed using reference TRBV5-1 and TRBJ1-1, is KAGVTQTPRYLIKTRGQQVTLSCSPISGHRSVSWYQQTPGQGLQFLFEYFSETQRNKGNFPGRFSGRQFSNSRSEMNVSTLELGDSALYLCATSQGASNTEAFFGQGTRLTVV.

The gene calls are TRBV4-3 and TRBJ2-3, with D unresolved. Trimming took off 3 bases at V and 2 bases at J, with 12 bases between the two ends. Germline V lookup: CDR1 LGHNA, CDR2 YSLEER. The CDR3 is made up of 15 amino acids. CDR3 in amino acids: CASSQRPLTTDTQYF. In DNA form, the CDR3 reads TGCGCCAGCAGCCAGAGGCCACTTACCACAGATACGCAGTATTTT.

V usage is TRBV11-2 and J usage is TRBJ1-6; 9 positions agree with TRBD1. Germline CDR1 is SGHAT and CDR2 is FQNNGV. This CDR3 region has 17 residues. After removal of 1 base from V and 7 bases from J, the junction contained 8 bases not matched to a gene. The CDR3 is CASSLGGTGGRNSPLHF. The CDR3 DNA reads TGTGCCAGCAGCTTAGGAGGTACAGGGGGCCGGAATTCACCCCTCCACTTT.

The chain recombines TRBV6-4 with TRBJ2-1, with 15 bases fitting TRBD2. Germline lookup yields CDR1 MRHNA and CDR2 SNTAGT. Germline trimming cut 6 bases from V and 6 bases from J; bases unmatched to any gene: 6. The CDR3 totals 16 residues. The chain's CDR3 is CASSRTSGGARNEQFF. The CDR3, as DNA: TGTGCCAGCAGCCGGACTAGCGGGGGGGCCCGCAATGAGCAGTTCTTC.

The chain's CDR3 is CASNLGGPSTDTQYF. The CDR3 nucleotides are TGTGCCAGCAACCTGGGGGGCCCAAGCACAGATACGCAGTATTTT. The chain has TRBV6-6 and TRBJ2-3; D possibly uses TRBD1 or TRBD2 (6 bases each). Germline V gene sequence: CDR1 MNHNY, CDR2 SVGAGI (reference sequence). The germline V and J ends were trimmed by 7 bases and 0 bases, with 14 bases remaining between them. This CDR3 comprises 15 residues.

The chain links TRBV6-5 to TRBJ1-2, with no clear D. V gave up 6 bases and J gave up 4 bases, with 12 bases separating them. The CDR3 consists of 13 residues. Germline assignment: CDR1 MNHEY and CDR2 SVGAGI. CDR3 amino acids: CASRGGNLYGYTF. In DNA, the CDR3 is TGTGCCAGCAGAGGCGGGAACCTCTATGGCTACACCTTC.

This clone was counted a single time. The V call is TRBV7-3, the J call TRBJ2-1, with a tentative D call TRBD2 (5 bases). The germline CDR1 and CDR2 sequences are SGHTA and FQGTGA. The CDR3 is made up of 13 amino acids. Trimming cost V 1 base and J 6 bases, with 7 bases left between them. The CDR3 coding sequence is TGTGCCAGCAGCTTAAGGCTAGCCAATGAGCAGTTCTTC. Amino acid sequence: CASSLRLANEQFF. Supplemented by reference TRBV7-3 and TRBJ2-1, the full variable domain reads GAGVSQTPSNKVTEKGKYVELRCDPISGHTALYWYRQSLGQGPEFLIYFQGTGAADDSGLPNDRFFAVRPEGSVSTLKIQRTERGDSAVYLCASSLRLANEQFFGPGTRLTVL.

This clone was counted once. The chain has TRBV29-1 and TRBJ2-3; 9 bases match TRBD1. Germline CDR1 is SQVTM and CDR2 is ANQGSEA. The CDR3 spans 14 residues. Trimming at V came to 7 bases and at J to 6 bases, leaving 11 bases not matched to a gene. In DNA, the CDR3 is TGCAGCGCCGACGACAGGGGGAGTTCCGATACGCAGTATTTT. It yields the protein CSADDRGSSDTQYF.

This rearrangement joins TRBV2 to TRBJ2-2; D is undetermined. Germline-derived CDR1 and CDR2 are SNHLY and FYNNEI. This CDR3 has 14 amino acids. V was shortened by 7 bases and J by 3 bases, with 12 bases between the two germline ends. The DNA for the CDR3 is TGTGCCAGCACTAGAACAGTTCACACCGGGGAGCTGTTTTTT. This translates into CASTRTVHTGELFF.

The sample holds a few counts of this clone. The rearrangement uses TRBV5-5 and TRBJ1-1; D gene uncertain. The CDR3 is made up of 13 amino acids. Germline V gives CDR1 SGHKS, CDR2 YYEKEE (reference sequence). Trimming took 0 bases from V and 2 from J, leaving 5 bases between them. CDR3 bases: TGTGCCAGCAGCTTGGTAGCTAACACTGAAGCTTTCTTT. Translating gives CASSLVANTEAFF.

The chain recombines TRBV24-1 with TRBJ2-5; D might be TRBD2 (6 bases). In germline, CDR1 is KGHDR, CDR2 SFDVKD. V was shortened by 3 bases and J by 0 bases, with 10 bases between the two germline ends. The CDR3 loop spans 15 amino acids. CDR3 coding DNA: TGTGCCACCAGTGATCGTCGGGGGTACCAAGAGACCCAGTACTTC. It yields the protein CATSDRRGYQETQYF.

This chain joins TRBV7-2 and TRBJ2-3; no reliable D call. The CDR3 is 15 amino acids. V gave up 1 base and J gave up 6 bases, with 14 bases separating them. CDR1 SGHTA and CDR2 FQGNSA come from the germline V gene. The CDR3 reads CASSLVPSPSDTQYF. Written as DNA, the CDR3 is TGTGCCAGCAGCTTAGTTCCTAGTCCCTCCGATACGCAGTATTTT.